This TCR beta chain is from a study of blood T cell repertoires in COVID-19. This clone was detected only once. TCRdb keeps only in-frame clones here, not all; method: immunoSEQ multiplex PCR. The data contain 100,000 to 150,000 clones, about 89% of them singletons. Germline CDR1 is MGHRA and CDR2 is YSYEKL. V gave up 0 bases and J gave up 0 bases, with 15 bases separating them. The CDR3 contains 18 residues. The chain carries TRBV4-1 and TRBJ1-3, with D possibly matching TRBD1 (5 bases). Sequences were obtained from peripheral blood. The sequence was collected from a woman aged 55-70 years with acute or convalescent COVID-19. CDR3 protein: CASSQEGAALSSGNTIYF. CDR3 sequence (DNA): TGCGCCAGCAGCCAAGAAGGGGCAGCACTAAGCTCTGGAAACACCATATATTTT.